The 29 T cell receptor beta chains given below trace back to one sample, sequenced in a study of blood T cell repertoires in COVID-19 (TCRdb year 2020). The method was the immunoSEQ multiplex PCR assay. TCRdb provides this immuneACCESS table in a form limited to in-frame rearrangements. Some clones are lacking; in checked studies, under half of them reflect an unresolved V gene, and why the rest are absent is not known. For this sample there are approximately 280,000 clones; about nine tenths appear just once. Under 15% of the sample belongs to the ten largest clones. The sequenced sample was peripheral blood. The source is a woman aged 60-70 years with acute or convalescent COVID-19.

The chain carries TRBV28 and TRBJ2-7; tentative D call: TRBD1 (5 bases). CDR1 and CDR2 (germline): MDHEN, SYDVKM. V gave up 6 bases and J gave up 7 bases, with 10 bases separating them. This CDR3 region has 11 residues. This chain's CDR3 is CASSPRTEQYF. The CDR3 coding sequence is TGTGCCAGCAGCCCAAGGACAGAGCAGTACTTC. Full variable domain (remainder filled in from reference TRBV28 and TRBJ2-7): DVKVTQSSRYLVKRTGEKVFLECVQDMDHENMFWYRQDPGLGLRLIYFSYDVKMKEKGDIPEGYSVSREKKERFSLILESASTNQTSMYLCASSPRTEQYFGPGTRLTVT.

The chain is built from TRBV7-9 and TRBJ1-3; D is possibly TRBD1 (5 bases). This CDR3 comprises 17 residues. Deletions cut 0 bases from V and 0 bases from J, with 12 bases between. Germline V gene lookup returns CDR1 SEHNR and CDR2 FQNEAQ (reference sequence). This CDR3 is CASSLAGAAFSGNTIYF. The CDR3 region has the DNA TGTGCCAGCAGCTTAGCAGGGGCCGCTTTCTCTGGAAACACCATATATTTT.

The chain employs TRBV11-1 and TRBJ2-7; 7 bases are shared with TRBD1. The CDR3 totals 15 residues. V lost 5 bases, J lost 3 bases, and 10 bases stayed unmatched. CDR1 and CDR2 from the germline V gene are SGHAT and FQDESV (reference sequence). The CDR3: CASSEPGQWGYEQYF. CDR3 sequence (DNA): TGTGCCAGCAGCGAACCGGGACAGTGGGGCTACGAGCAGTACTTC.

The chain recombines TRBV7-2 with TRBJ2-1, with a tentative D call TRBD2 (5 bases). CDR3 size: 17 residues. The germline CDR1 and CDR2 sequences are SGHTA and FQGNSA. V lost 5 bases and J lost 3, with 20 bases in between. Here the CDR3 DNA reads TGTGCCAGCAGCATCTCCACTAGATGGAGGCTCTACAATGAGCAGTTCTTC. Its translation is CASSISTRWRLYNEQFF.

This clone has just one count. V is TRBV18 and J is TRBJ2-7; 8 nucleotides align to TRBD1. V lost 4 bases to trimming and J lost 2 bases; unmatched junction nucleotides: 7. Germline V gene sequence: CDR1 KGHSH, CDR2 LQKENI. This CDR3 spans 15 amino acids. The CDR3 DNA reads TGTGCCAGCTCACGGGGGACAGGAACTCCCTACGAGCAGTACTTC. Amino acid sequence: CASSRGTGTPYEQYF. The whole variable domain, filled in from reference TRBV18 and TRBJ2-7, reads NAGVMQNPRHLVRRRGQEARLRCSPMKGHSHVYWYRQLPEEGLKFMVYLQKENIIDESGMPKERFSAEFPKEGPSILRIQQVVRGDSAAYFCASSRGTGTPYEQYFGPGTRLTVT.

The V and J genes are TRBV19 and TRBJ1-2; TRBD1 might be the D (5 bases). The CDR3 extends over 14 amino acids. Germline V gene lookup returns CDR1 LNHDA and CDR2 SQIVND (reference sequence). The ends were cut back, 1 base at V and 4 bases at J, with 10 bases in the middle. The CDR3 reads CASSIVGERYGYTF. CDR3 sequence (DNA): TGTGCCAGTAGTATAGTAGGGGAACGCTATGGCTACACCTTC.

This chain links TRBV20-1 with TRBJ2-2, with TRBD2 matching 8 bases. The CDR3 runs to 15 residues. Looked up from germline, CDR1 is DFQATT and CDR2 is SNEGSKA (reference sequence). The V gene end was trimmed by 3 bases and the J gene end by 5 bases; junction bases not matched to a gene: 8. CDR3 loop: CSASSAGGRTGELFF. CDR3 sequence (DNA): TGCAGTGCTAGTAGCGCGGGAGGTCGGACCGGGGAGCTGTTTTTT.

This clone has just one count. This chain uses TRBV19 with TRBJ2-5; perhaps TRBD1 as D (6 bases). Germline V lookup: CDR1 LNHDA, CDR2 SQIVND (reference sequence). The CDR3 length is 15 residues. With 10 bases removed from V and 5 bases from J, the gap between germline ends came to 23 bases. The CDR3 DNA sequence: TGTGCCACGCTTCCGGGACACAAAAACTCGGAGACCCAGTACTTC. Its protein is CATLPGHKNSETQYF. The full variable domain, rest sourced from reference TRBV19 and TRBJ2-5, is DGGITQSPKYLFRKEGQNVTLSCEQNLNHDAMYWYRQDPGQGLRLIYYSQIVNDFQKGDIAEGYSVSREKKESFPLTVTSAQKNPTAFYLCATLPGHKNSETQYFGPGTRLLVL.

The rearrangement uses TRBV3-1 (or the pseudogene TRBV3-2) and TRBJ1-2; D is undetermined. Per the germline V gene, CDR1 is LGHDT and CDR2 is YNNKEL (reference sequence). V dropped 6 bases and J dropped 3 bases, with 11 bases sitting between them. This CDR3 comprises 13 residues. The CDR3 bases are TGTGCCAGCAGTCCCCACAGAGACTATGGCTACACCTTC. As protein: CASSPHRDYGYTF.

V is TRBV7-9 and J is TRBJ1-4; possibly TRBD1 for D (5 bases). This CDR3 comprises 15 residues. Trimming took off 5 bases at V and 10 bases at J, with 20 bases between the two ends. Germline V gives CDR1 SEHNR, CDR2 FQNEAQ (reference sequence). The CDR3 DNA sequence: TGTGCCAGCAGCCCACGATACGACAGTCAGGGAAAACTGTTTTTT. As protein: CASSPRYDSQGKLFF.

The V and J genes are TRBV5-4 and TRBJ2-5; 8 nucleotides agree with TRBD2. Germline trimming cut 1 base from V and 5 bases from J; bases unmatched to any gene: 1. The CDR3 is 13 residues long. Germline loops: CDR1 SGHNT, CDR2 YYREEE (reference sequence). The CDR3 reads CASSLRGGETQYF. The CDR3 DNA reads TGTGCCAGCAGCTTGCGGGGGGGGGAGACCCAGTACTTC.

This clone was detected only once. V and J are TRBV3-1 (or the pseudogene TRBV3-2) and TRBJ2-2; TRBD1 matches at 9 bases. V shed 5 bases and J 7 bases; nucleotides not matched to a gene: 11. CDR3 length equals 16 residues. The germline gives CDR1 LGHDT, CDR2 YNNKEL (reference sequence). The CDR3 reads CASSGQGWNSIGELFF. CDR3 sequence (DNA): TGTGCCAGCAGCGGACAGGGGTGGAATTCTATCGGGGAGCTGTTTTTT.

This chain connects TRBV19 to TRBJ2-2, with 10 positions matching TRBD1. V shed 8 bases and J 5 bases; nucleotides not matched to a gene: 11. Germline V gene data show CDR1 as LNHDA and CDR2 as SQIVND (reference sequence). CDR3 length: 16 residues. As DNA, the CDR3 is TGTGCCAGTGATTCAGACAGGGGGCGTGGGACCGGGGAGCTGTTTTTT. It translates to CASDSDRGRGTGELFF.

This clone came up once. The J gene is TRBJ2-7, the V gene TRBV15; D ambiguous. CDR3 length: 13 amino acids. Germline V gene sequence: CDR1 LNHNV, CDR2 YYDKDF (reference sequence). Trimming removed 4 bases at V and 5 bases at J, with 12 bases between. CDR3 sequence reads: CATSTGLPHEQYF. The CDR3 coding sequence is TGTGCCACCAGCACGGGTCTCCCCCACGAGCAGTACTTC. The complete variable domain, with remaining parts taken from reference TRBV15 and TRBJ2-7, reads DAMVIQNPRYQVTQFGKPVTLSCSQTLNHNVMYWYQQKSSQAPKLLFHYYDKDFNNEADTPDNFQSRRPNTSFCFLDIRSPGLGDTAMYLCATSTGLPHEQYFGPGTRLTVT.

The CDR3 DNA sequence: TGTGCCAGCAGTTCCCACGACAGTAACTATGGCTACACCTTC. It is translated as CASSSHDSNYGYTF. V gene TRBV7-2 combines with J gene TRBJ1-2, with D perhaps matching TRBD1 (5 bases). Looked up from germline, CDR1 is SGHTA and CDR2 is FQGNSA. CDR3 length: 14 residues. V lost 6 bases and J 1 base, leaving 12 bases between the germline ends.

V and J are TRBV28 and TRBJ2-7; 13 nucleotides align to TRBD2. V lost 4 bases to trimming and J lost 6 bases; unmatched junction nucleotides: 3. Germline values: CDR1 MDHEN, CDR2 SYDVKM. This CDR3 has 14 amino acids. The CDR3 nucleotides read TGTGCCAGCAGTTGGGGACTAGCGGGGTCCGAGCAGTACTTC. Translation gives CASSWGLAGSEQYF.

This rearrangement joins TRBV27 to TRBJ1-1, with a tentative D call TRBD1 (5 bases). Trimming cost V 0 bases and J 4 bases, with 12 bases left between them. The CDR3 runs to 15 residues. Germline CDR1 reads MNHEY; CDR2 reads SMNVEV (reference sequence). The CDR3 loop reads CASSLSVRGVTEAFF. The CDR3 nucleotides are TGTGCCAGCAGTTTATCAGTGCGGGGGGTCACTGAAGCTTTCTTT.

The V gene is TRBV6-2 or TRBV6-3, the J gene TRBJ2-1, with D tentatively TRBD1 (6 bases). The CDR3 totals 15 residues. Germline values: CDR1 MNHEY, CDR2 SVGEGT. V lost 6 bases, J lost 7 bases, and 19 bases lay in between. The CDR3 here is CASSLRGSFGNEQFF. The CDR3 DNA reads as TGTGCCAGCAGCCTCAGGGGTAGTTTCGGTAATGAGCAGTTCTTC.

This chain connects TRBV19 to TRBJ1-5; the match to TRBD1 covers 7 bases. After removal of 7 bases from V and 7 bases from J, the junction contained 7 bases not matched to a gene. The CDR3 has 13 residues. Germline V CDR1 and CDR2: LNHDA, SQIVND (reference sequence). The CDR3, as DNA: TGTGCCAGTACTTCGACAGGGTCGCAGCCCCAGCATTTT. Translating it yields CASTSTGSQPQHF.

The J gene is TRBJ1-5, the V gene TRBV6-6; D is unresolved. There are 16 residues in the CDR3. V lost 6 bases and J lost 1, with 16 bases in between. Germline V gene data show CDR1 as MNHNY and CDR2 as SVGAGI (reference sequence). Here the CDR3 reads CASRNEAGGSNQPQHF. CDR3 sequence (DNA): TGTGCCAGCAGAAACGAGGCAGGAGGAAGCAATCAGCCCCAGCATTTT.

The CDR3 sequence is CASKYRDTNTGELFF. The CDR3 coding sequence is TGTGCCAGCAAATACAGGGATACGAACACCGGGGAGCTGTTTTTT. The V and J genes are TRBV11-1 and TRBJ2-2; possibly TRBD1 for D (6 bases). The germline gives CDR1 SGHAT, CDR2 FQDESV (reference sequence). V was pared by 7 bases and J by 0 bases, with 12 bases between. The CDR3 has 15 amino acids.

The genes are TRBV19 and TRBJ2-4; TRBD1 agrees at 7 bases. The CDR3 extends over 18 amino acids. From germline, CDR1 is LNHDA and CDR2 SQIVND (reference sequence). Germline trimming cut 3 bases from V and 3 bases from J; bases unmatched to any gene: 14. The CDR3 sequence is CASSIGTAAFLVKNIQYF. The CDR3 DNA sequence: TGTGCCAGTAGTATTGGGACAGCCGCTTTTTTGGTCAAAAACATTCAGTACTTC.

The gene calls are TRBV5-1 and TRBJ2-3; 9 bases are a match to TRBD2. Germline-derived CDR1 and CDR2 are SGHRS and YFSETQ. The V gene end was trimmed by 2 bases and the J gene end by 4 bases; junction bases not matched to a gene: 2. The length of the CDR3 is 14 residues. The chain's CDR3 is CASSLAGGADTQYF. The CDR3 region has the DNA TGCGCCAGCAGCTTAGCGGGGGGCGCAGATACGCAGTATTTT.

The V gene is TRBV6-2 or TRBV6-3, the J gene TRBJ2-7; 9 bases fit TRBD2. The CDR3 length is 14 residues. Trimming cost V 5 bases and J 5 bases; bases outside gene matches: 7. Germline V gene data show CDR1 as MNHEY and CDR2 as SVGEGT. CDR3 sequence reads: CASSQAGGPHEQYF. CDR3 nucleotide sequence: TGTGCCAGCAGTCAGGCGGGAGGGCCCCACGAGCAGTACTTC.

V usage is TRBV2 and J usage is TRBJ1-4; D call uncertain. This CDR3 has 14 residues. The ends were cut back, 8 bases at V and 1 base at J, with 11 bases in the middle. The germline V gene has CDR1 SNHLY and CDR2 FYNNEI. The CDR3 DNA reads as TGTGCCAGCGCTTCCTTCGGAACTAATGAAAAACTGTTTTTT. This gives the protein CASASFGTNEKLFF.

This sequence joins TRBV9 and TRBJ2-1; no firm D call. Germline CDR1 reads SGDLS; CDR2 reads YYNGEE. Trimming removed 1 base at V and 0 bases at J, with 8 bases between. This CDR3 is built from 15 residues. The CDR3, as DNA: TGTGCCAGCAGCGTATTACAGAGCTCCTACAATGAGCAGTTCTTC. It specifies CASSVLQSSYNEQFF.

V usage is TRBV4-3 and J usage is TRBJ1-6; 7 positions agree with TRBD1. The CDR3 has 16 amino acids. Germline trimming cut 0 bases from V and 7 bases from J; bases unmatched to any gene: 6. In germline, CDR1 is LGHNA, CDR2 YSLEER. The CDR3 loop is CASSQDLRGQNSPLHF. CDR3 in DNA: TGCGCCAGCAGCCAAGATTTGAGGGGGCAGAATTCACCCCTCCACTTT.

This clone was detected once. The V and J genes are TRBV19 and TRBJ1-2; 12 bases are shared with TRBD1. The CDR3 has 14 amino acids. After removal of 7 bases from V and 7 bases from J, the junction contained 7 bases not matched to a gene. Germline V gene lookup returns CDR1 LNHDA and CDR2 SQIVND (reference sequence). CDR3: CASIGDRGRSGYTF. The CDR3 DNA reads as TGTGCCAGTATCGGGGACAGGGGGCGATCTGGCTACACCTTC.

V and J are TRBV27 and TRBJ1-2, with TRBD1 matching 10 bases. V was clipped by 2 bases and J by 5 bases; unmatched bases: 5. The CDR3 covers 15 residues. Germline values: CDR1 MNHEY, CDR2 SMNVEV (reference sequence). For the CDR3, the DNA is TGTGCCAGCAGTTTAAGACAGGGGGCTGGATATGGCTACACCTTC. The encoded protein is CASSLRQGAGYGYTF.